This T cell receptor beta chain was obtained from a study of shared clonotypes between healthy human individuals. It was across several immunoSEQ plates that each subset's genomic DNA was evenly split. Measured with immunoSEQ multiplex PCR; TCRdb has only the in-frame clones, and not every one. The sample includes some 2.1 million clones, about 95% of them seen just once. In regard to this clone: Its antigen is not identified.

Naivety among CD8 cells was defined by CD45RO negativity and positive CCR7 selection, thereby excluding terminally differentiated effector memory CD45RA+ cells. The CDR3 loop spans 15 amino acids. Trimming cost V 5 bases and J 3 bases, with 17 bases left between them. CDR1 SGHVS and CDR2 FNYEAQ come from the germline V gene. Study outcomes and limitations: Relative to clonotypes present in all four donors, those not shared had lower generation probabilities.

This chain links TRBV7-6 with TRBJ2-7; perhaps TRBD2 as D (6 bases). Sequenced: naive CD8+ T cells sorted from blood. This receptor was obtained from a man between 18 and 29 years old in good health. CDR3 region: CASSPTTGGRYEQYF. The CDR3 bases are TGTGCCAGCAGCCCCACTACCGGGGGACGCTACGAGCAGTACTTC. The whole variable domain, remainder taken from reference TRBV7-6 and TRBJ2-7, is GAGVSQSPRYKVTKRGQDVALRCDPISGHVSLYWYRQALGQGPEFLTYFNYEAQQDKSGLPNDRFSAERPEGSISTLTIQRTEQRDSAMYRCASSPTTGGRYEQYFGPGTRLTVT.